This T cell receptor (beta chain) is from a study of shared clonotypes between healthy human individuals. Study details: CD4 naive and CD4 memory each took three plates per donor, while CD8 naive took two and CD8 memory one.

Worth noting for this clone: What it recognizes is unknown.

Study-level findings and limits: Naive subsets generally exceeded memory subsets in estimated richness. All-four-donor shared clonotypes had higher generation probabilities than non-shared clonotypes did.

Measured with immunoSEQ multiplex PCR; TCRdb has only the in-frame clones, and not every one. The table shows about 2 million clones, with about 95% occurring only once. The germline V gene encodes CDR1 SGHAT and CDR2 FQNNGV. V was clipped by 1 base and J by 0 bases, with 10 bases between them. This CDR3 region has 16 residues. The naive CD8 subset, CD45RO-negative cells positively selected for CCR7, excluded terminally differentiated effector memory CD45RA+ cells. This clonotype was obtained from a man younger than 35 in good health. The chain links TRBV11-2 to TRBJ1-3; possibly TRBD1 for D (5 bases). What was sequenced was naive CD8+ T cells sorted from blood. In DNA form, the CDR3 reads TGTGCCAGCAGCTTAGGCCCCAGGGACTCTGGAAACACCATATATTTT. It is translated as CASSLGPRDSGNTIYF.